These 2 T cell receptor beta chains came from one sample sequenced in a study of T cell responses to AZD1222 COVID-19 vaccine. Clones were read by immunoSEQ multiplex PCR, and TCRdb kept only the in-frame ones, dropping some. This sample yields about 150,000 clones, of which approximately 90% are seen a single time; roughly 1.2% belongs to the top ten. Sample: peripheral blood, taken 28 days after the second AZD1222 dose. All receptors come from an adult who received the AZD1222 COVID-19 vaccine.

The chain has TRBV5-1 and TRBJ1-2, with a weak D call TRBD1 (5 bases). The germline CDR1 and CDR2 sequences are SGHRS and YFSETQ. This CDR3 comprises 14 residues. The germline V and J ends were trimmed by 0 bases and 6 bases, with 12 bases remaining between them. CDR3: CASSLGQTFDGYTF. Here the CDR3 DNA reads TGCGCCAGCAGCTTGGGACAGACCTTTGATGGCTACACCTTC.

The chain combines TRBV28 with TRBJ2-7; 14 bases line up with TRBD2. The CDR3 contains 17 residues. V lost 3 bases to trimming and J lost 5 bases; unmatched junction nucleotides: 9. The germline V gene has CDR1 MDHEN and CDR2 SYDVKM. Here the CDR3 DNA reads TGTGCCAGCAGTTTGGCCCAGGGACTAGCGGGAGTAAACGAGCAGTACTTC. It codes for CASSLAQGLAGVNEQYF.